The sequence of this TCR beta chain was determined in a study of cytomegalovirus exposure and HLA in healthy donors. Study findings and constraints: Donors were assumed by presence/absence analyses to have roughly uniform sequencing depth. Per a prior analysis, the majority of TCR beta V segments were productive roughly 90% or roughly 30% of the time. The only immune exposure information that was available was CMV serostatus.

All the people who gave samples were healthy bone marrow donors. Vbeta (60) and Jbeta (13) primers were used in the PCR. Sequencing was performed with immunoSEQ multiplex PCR; in TCRdb, only in-frame clones are kept and a portion is missing. Among roughly 68,000 clones listed, approximately 70% were seen once. Comment on this clone: Its cognate antigen is unknown.

The CDR3 is 12 amino acids. Germline V gene sequence: CDR1 SGHDN, CDR2 FVKESK. The V and J ends lost 10 bases and 4 bases respectively, with 13 bases between them. This sequence originates from a middle-aged man in good health and CMV-seropositive. The sequenced sample consisted of PBMCs. This chain joins TRBV14 and TRBJ1-2; the D is unclear. For the CDR3, the DNA is TGTGCCATCCTAAGCCTTGCCTATGGCTACACCTTC. It encodes CAILSLAYGYTF.